This T cell receptor (beta chain) was observed in a study of blood T cell repertoires in COVID-19. Study information: Both acute and convalescent COVID-19 samples were obtained from the United States, Italy and Spain. The analysed material was cDNA or gDNA that came from T cells, B-cell-depleted T cells, or PBMCs.

The data were produced by immunoSEQ multiplex PCR, yet TCRdb's version contains in-frame clones alone and is incomplete. The data hold over 200,000 clones, with around 92% observed a single time. Germline CDR1 is SQVTM and CDR2 is ANQGSEA. Trimming cost V 6 bases and J 0 bases, with 9 bases left between them. This CDR3 is built from 14 residues. Enrolled through a virtual design, the participants were between 18 and 89 years of age and came from about two dozen US areas. Categorization into cohorts depended on clinical history that participants reported. The chain joins TRBV29-1 to TRBJ2-6, with TRBD2 as a possible D gene (5 bases). The sample taken for sequencing was PBMCs or T cells enriched from blood (not recorded which). The clonotype comes from a woman in her 30s with acute COVID-19. CDR3 residues: CSVRRGSGANVLTF. In DNA, the CDR3 is TGCAGCGTCCGCCGGGGCTCTGGGGCCAACGTCCTGACTTTC.